This T cell receptor beta chain is drawn from a study of T cells expressing NK-cell markers. The overall study: Sequencing covered eight donors, seven HCMV-seropositive and one seronegative.

For each CDR3 protein, TCRdb gives one entry from its re-call of the 5' RACE reads, without DNA. In all, the sample yields some 150,000 distinct CDR3 sequences. About this clonotype: Its antigen is unknown.

Germline CDR1 reads KGHDR; CDR2 reads SFDVKD. The length of the CDR3 is 15 residues. Study observations and caveats: Among CD8+ T cells from five or six donors, dominant NKG2C+ clonotypes accounted for roughly 1.0-7.0%.

The chain joins TRBV24-1 to TRBJ2-1. The source material was blood T cells: a sorted CD56 or NKG2C T cell subset, CD4+ or CD8+ T cells, or bulk PBMC T cells (not recorded which). The receptor was isolated from a woman in her 50s in good health. The CDR3 sequence: CATSDSSLSGIEQFF.